The T cell receptor beta chain described here comes from a study of metastatic and nonmetastatic thyroid tumors. MiXCR re-clonotyped the PCR reads for TCRdb. The table has fewer than 9,000 clones, about 33% seen once. This clone was recorded a few times. Patients underwent thyroid surgery, and none had received any treatment before it. The source of this sequence is a female donor with papillary thyroid cancer or a benign thyroid nodule (not recorded which). Some clones in this sample may be carry-over from other donors' samples. Sequencing input: tumor tissue.

CDR3 nucleotides: TGTGCCAGCAGTTCTATTAGCGGGGGGGGCCCAGAGACCCAGTACTTC. This sequence encodes CASSSISGGGPETQYF. The J gene is TRBJ2-5, the V gene TRBV6-1, with 11 bases lining up with TRBD2. Trimming removed 5 bases from V and 4 bases from J; junction bases left unmatched: 9. The CDR3 sequence is 16 residues long. CDR1 and CDR2 from the germline V gene are MNHNS and SASEGT.